This TCR beta chain derives from a study of blood T cell repertoires in COVID-19. The wider study: The study drew acute and convalescent COVID-19 samples from the United States, Italy and Spain. The cDNA or gDNA used as material had been derived from T cells, B-cell-depleted T cells, or PBMCs.

CDR3 length equals 14 residues. CDR1 is SGHKS and CDR2 is YYEKEE in the germline V gene (reference sequence). V was clipped by 2 bases and J by 2 bases, with 11 bases between them. How the authors handled the data: The assay estimated nucleated cells by amplifying reference gene primers. The assay was immunoSEQ multiplex PCR, and TCRdb's table has in-frame clones only and misses some. The V and J calls and clone size were taken over from that table, and D and trimming were inferred from the DNA. The sample shows more than 15,000 clones, roughly 82% of them seen only once. The chain has TRBV5-5 and TRBJ2-7, with a tentative D call TRBD2 (5 bases). The sample taken for sequencing was peripheral blood. The receptor comes from an elderly man with active COVID-19. As DNA, the CDR3 is TGTGCCAGCAGCTTAGCTAGCTTCACCTACGAGCAGTACTTC. Its translation is CASSLASFTYEQYF.